The rows below give T cell receptor beta chains drawn from one sample of a study of cytomegalovirus exposure and HLA in healthy donors. Profiling relied on immunoSEQ multiplex PCR, and the TCRdb table lists in-frame clones only, not all of them. The sample contains some 78,000 clones, around 96% of which appear only once. The sequenced sample was PBMCs. These receptors all come from a man between 18 and 35 years old in good health and CMV-seropositive. Each CDR3 is given without its conserved first and last residue. Fields, in order: D gene, V gene, CDR3 protein. The D gene is left open where the match is weak.

d_gene: -
v_gene: TRBV6-1
CDR3aa: ASSARQDGETQY

d_gene: TRBD2
v_gene: TRBV30
CDR3aa: AWSVISGRGETQY

d_gene: TRBD2
v_gene: TRBV5-4
CDR3aa: ASSLGPSGSFHNEQF

d_gene: -
v_gene: TRBV4-2
CDR3aa: ASSQSAMGGFNEQF

d_gene: -
v_gene: TRBV4-1
CDR3aa: ASSQVAGIRSNYGYT

d_gene: -
v_gene: TRBV14
CDR3aa: ASRSGSGETQY

d_gene: -
v_gene: TRBV4-1
CDR3aa: ASSQATGFDEQY

d_gene: -
v_gene: TRBV2
CDR3aa: ASSGPSWTDTQY

d_gene: TRBD1
v_gene: TRBV7-2
CDR3aa: ASRSQGYVTEAF

d_gene: -
v_gene: TRBV6-5
CDR3aa: ASSYSRSSYNEQF

d_gene: -
v_gene: TRBV6-9
CDR3aa: ASSTAQLYYTEAF

d_gene: TRBD2
v_gene: TRBV27
CDR3aa: ASRSAGEVLSTDTQY

d_gene: -
v_gene: TRBV5-4
CDR3aa: ASSYGLGKLF

d_gene: TRBD1
v_gene: TRBV6-1
CDR3aa: ASRDRVFDEKLF

d_gene: TRBD1
v_gene: TRBV27
CDR3aa: ASSPPGTATYEQY

d_gene: -
v_gene: TRBV7-6
CDR3aa: ASSLTGGRGNEQF

d_gene: TRBD1
v_gene: TRBV7-9
CDR3aa: ASGGTGYGYT

d_gene: TRBD2
v_gene: TRBV19
CDR3aa: ASMPGLAGGSGNEQF

d_gene: -
v_gene: TRBV5-4
CDR3aa: ASSFQVNTEAF

d_gene: TRBD1
v_gene: TRBV18
CDR3aa: ASFGTGGSYEQY

d_gene: -
v_gene: TRBV9
CDR3aa: ASSVKVEGTSTDTQY

d_gene: -
v_gene: TRBV5-4
CDR3aa: ASRWDIHNEQF

d_gene: -
v_gene: TRBV28
CDR3aa: ASSLLGAQY

d_gene: -
v_gene: TRBV28
CDR3aa: ASSFGPGEAYNEQF

d_gene: -
v_gene: TRBV5-6
CDR3aa: ASSFRITGELF